These T cell receptor beta chains were read from a single sample in a study of somatic mutations in cytotoxic T cells in rheumatoid arthritis. Measured with immunoSEQ multiplex PCR; TCRdb has only the in-frame clones, and not every one. The sample shows roughly 35,000 clones, 84% of them seen only once. The sample taken for sequencing was CD8+ T cells sorted from blood. The receptors derive from a man in his forties or fifties in good health. Each CDR3 is given with its conserved first and last residue. D genes are given only for firm matches. Expanded clones are given a class, and other clones once, few, many or no size at all.

>few|TRBD2|TRBJ2-2|TRBV5-1
TGCGCCAGCAGCTTGGGTTGGACTAGCGGGGATTCGAACACCGGGGAGCTGTTTTTT
CASSLGWTSGDSNTGELFF
>few|TRBD1|TRBJ1-1|TRBV5-4
TGTGCCAGCAGCTCGGGACAGGGTAGAACTGAAGCTTTCTTT
CASSSGQGRTEAFF
>NA|TRBD1|TRBJ1-2|TRBV7-9
TGTGCCAGCAGCTTAACAGGGGCCTTGGGCGGCTACACCTTC
CASSLTGALGGYTF
>NA|TRBD2|TRBJ2-7|TRBV27
TGTGCCAGCAGGGACTTAGCGGGTTACTCCTACGAGCAGTACTTC
CASRDLAGYSYEQYF
>NA|NA|TRBJ2-1|TRBV30
TGTGCCTTATGCCCGGGTAGCTCCTACAATGAGCAGTTCTTC
CALCPGSSYNEQFF
>NA|NA|TRBJ1-1|TRBV4-3
TGCGCCAGCAGCCACGAGACAGTCATGAACACTGAAGCTTTCTTT
CASSHETVMNTEAFF
>NA|TRBD1|TRBJ2-2|TRBV7-9
TGTGCCAGCAACTTTGGGGGCAGGGGGCGCCACACCGGGGAGCTGTTTTTT
CASNFGGRGRHTGELFF
>once|TRBD2|TRBJ2-1|TRBV4-1
TGCGCCAGCAGCATTAGCGGGAGGGAGTCCTACAATGAGCAGTTCTTC
CASSISGRESYNEQFF
>NA|NA|TRBJ2-5|TRBV7-9
TGTGCCAGCAGCTTAGAACCTCTCCCAGAGACCCAGTACTTC
CASSLEPLPETQYF
>NA|NA|TRBJ2-7|TRBV11-1
TGTGCCAGCAGCTTAGTGGACAGCCCCTACGAGCAGTACTTC
CASSLVDSPYEQYF
>NA|NA|TRBJ2-7|TRBV7-8
TGTGCCAGCAGCTTAGACTACTCCTACGAGCAGTACTTC
CASSLDYSYEQYF
>NA|NA|TRBJ1-1|TRBV7-3
TGTGCCAGCAGCTTAAGTCAGAACACTGAAGCTTTCTTT
CASSLSQNTEAFF
>NA|NA|TRBJ2-7|TRBV6-5
TGTGCCAGCAGGCCTGGCACCCTGAGGGAGCAGTACTTC
CASRPGTLREQYF
>NA|NA|TRBJ2-7|TRBV6-4
TGTGCCAGCAGTGACTCCTCGGGTAACGAGCAGTACTTC
CASSDSSGNEQYF
>NA|NA|TRBJ1-2|TRBV28
TGTGCCAGCAGTTTCCGGGACATCCTTGAAGGCTATGGCTACACCTTC
CASSFRDILEGYGYTF
>few|NA|TRBJ2-5|TRBV21-1
TGTGCCAGCACCCCAGGCAAAGAGACCCAGTACTTC
CASTPGKETQYF
>NA|TRBD1|TRBJ1-1|TRBV27
TGTGCCAGCAGTTTCCCGACAGGGGGCGAGTCTTTCTTT
CASSFPTGGESFF
>NA|TRBD1|TRBJ1-2|TRBV15
TGTGCCACCAGCAGGACAGGGAGTCTCTATGGCTACACCTTC
CATSRTGSLYGYTF
>NA|TRBD2|TRBJ2-3|TRBV4-3
TGCGCCAGCAGCCAAGGGGAGCGGGAGACAGATACGCAGTATTTT
CASSQGERETDTQYF
>NA|NA|TRBJ1-2|TRBV5-6
TGTGCCAGCAGCTTGGGGGCAGGGCCCCTCTATGGCTACACCTTC
CASSLGAGPLYGYTF
>NA|NA|TRBJ1-4|TRBV28
TGTGCCAGCAACCCTGGGACCTATAATGAAAAACTGTTTTTT
CASNPGTYNEKLFF
>NA|NA|TRBJ2-1|TRBV4-1
TGCGCCAGCAGCCAAGCCTCGGAGGGATACAATGAGCAGTTCTTC
CASSQASEGYNEQFF
>NA|NA|TRBJ2-7|TRBV28
TGTGCCAGCAGTCCCTCGGACGAGCAGTACTTC
CASSPSDEQYF
>NA|NA|TRBJ2-2|TRBV7-6
TGTGCCAGCAGCTTAGTCGGAAACACCGGGGAGCTGTTTTTT
CASSLVGNTGELFF
>once|NA|TRBJ1-2|TRBV6-5
TGTGCCAGCAGTCAAGACAAGAATGGCTACACCTTC
CASSQDKNGYTF